This T cell receptor beta chain was retrieved from a study of blood T cell repertoires in COVID-19. At the level of the study: Samples taken during acute and convalescent COVID-19 were collected in the United States, Italy and Spain. In each case, the material was cDNA or gDNA derived from T cells, B-cell-depleted T cells, or PBMCs.

As originally analysed: From reference gene primer amplification, estimates of nucleated cell counts were derived. The repertoire was sequenced with immunoSEQ multiplex PCR; TCRdb's copy has only in-frame clones and lacks some. For V, J and clone size, that table is used; D and trimming come from the DNA. The sample has under 300,000 clones; under 85% are singletons. Germline CDR1 SGHRS, CDR2 YFSETQ. V lost 0 bases to trimming and J lost 4 bases, with 7 bases between them. CDR3 length: 13 residues. This TCR was sampled from a woman between 40 and 50 years old with active or convalescent COVID-19. The genes are TRBV5-1 and TRBJ1-1; D is uncertain. The sample was peripheral blood. DNA for the CDR3: TGCGCCAGCAGCTTGGGAGGAAGCACTGAAGCTTTCTTT. Its translation: CASSLGGSTEAFF.